One T cell receptor beta chain is described in this entry. The V gene end was trimmed by 1 base and the J gene end by 8 bases; junction bases not matched to a gene: 4. Germline V gene lookup returns CDR1 LNHDA and CDR2 SQIVND (reference sequence). The CDR3 is 13 amino acids. Per the authors' pipeline: Estimation of nucleated cell counts relied on the amplification of reference gene primers. Measured with immunoSEQ multiplex PCR; TCRdb has only the in-frame clones, and not every one. Clonal size and the V and J genes are those of that table, whereas D and trimming came from the DNA. This sample has 400,000 to 500,000 clones, with approximately 90% found just once. The data derive from a study of blood T cell repertoires in COVID-19. Study-level information: Samples taken during acute and convalescent COVID-19 were collected in the United States, Italy and Spain. Sample material is recorded as cDNA or gDNA derived from T cells, B-cell-depleted T cells, or PBMCs.

The chain carries TRBV19 and TRBJ1-1; the match to TRBD1 covers 7 bases. The sequenced material came from peripheral blood. The receptor comes from a woman aged 25-40 years with active or convalescent COVID-19. CDR3 region: CASSIVTGLEAFF. CDR3 in DNA: TGTGCCAGTAGTATAGTGACAGGGCTAGAAGCTTTCTTT.